This paragraph reports one T cell receptor beta chain. As processed by the authors: Amplification from reference gene primers served as the basis for estimated nucleated cell counts. Data came from immunoSEQ multiplex PCR; TCRdb stores just in-frame clones and leaves some out. The V and J calls and the clone size are those of that table, but D and trimming were determined from the DNA. The sample records 200,000 to 250,000 clones, under 85% being singletons. The data originate from a study of blood T cell repertoires in COVID-19. Study details: In each case, the material was cDNA or gDNA derived from T cells, B-cell-depleted T cells, or PBMCs.

This CDR3 is built from 15 residues. J gave up 2 bases and V 0 bases, and 1 base lay outside the gene matches. Germline values: CDR1 SGHRS, CDR2 YFSETQ. The sample taken for sequencing was PBMCs or T cells enriched from blood (not recorded which). The rearrangement links TRBV5-1 to TRBJ2-7; TRBD2 matches at 11 bases. This clonotype was obtained from a man aged 55-75 years who had recovered from COVID-19. CDR3 protein: CASSLELAGAYEQYF. The DNA of the CDR3 is TGCGCCAGCAGCTTGGAACTAGCGGGGGCCTACGAGCAGTACTTC. The full variable domain, with the rest looked up from reference TRBV5-1 and TRBJ2-7, is KAGVTQTPRYLIKTRGQQVTLSCSPISGHRSVSWYQQTPGQGLQFLFEYFSETQRNKGNFPGRFSGRQFSNSRSEMNVSTLELGDSALYLCASSLELAGAYEQYFGPGTRLTVT.